This TCR beta chain comes out of a study of PD-1 blockade in classical Hodgkin lymphoma. The CDR3 has 16 residues. J was trimmed by 0 bases and V by 9 bases; bases with no gene match: 9. Germline V gene lookup returns CDR1 MNHEY and CDR2 SMNVEV (reference sequence). Libraries were prepared by immunoSEQ multiplex PCR; TCRdb keeps only in-frame clonotypes and omits some of them. The profile shows approximately 28,000 clones, about 74% of them singletons. Brentuximab vedotin exposure varied among the patients, all of whom had relapsed after autologous stem cell transplantation. The study purified CD4+ T cells from thawed PBMCs using magnetic negative selection.

The V and J genes are TRBV27 and TRBJ1-5; 9 bases are a match to TRBD1. The receptor was derived from a human donor with classical Hodgkin lymphoma. Here the sequenced sample was CD4+ T cells from blood, taken at baseline. CDR3 in DNA: TGTGCCAGTAGGGACAGGGCGGTTGTTAGCAATCAGCCCCAGCATTTT. This codes for CASRDRAVVSNQPQHF.